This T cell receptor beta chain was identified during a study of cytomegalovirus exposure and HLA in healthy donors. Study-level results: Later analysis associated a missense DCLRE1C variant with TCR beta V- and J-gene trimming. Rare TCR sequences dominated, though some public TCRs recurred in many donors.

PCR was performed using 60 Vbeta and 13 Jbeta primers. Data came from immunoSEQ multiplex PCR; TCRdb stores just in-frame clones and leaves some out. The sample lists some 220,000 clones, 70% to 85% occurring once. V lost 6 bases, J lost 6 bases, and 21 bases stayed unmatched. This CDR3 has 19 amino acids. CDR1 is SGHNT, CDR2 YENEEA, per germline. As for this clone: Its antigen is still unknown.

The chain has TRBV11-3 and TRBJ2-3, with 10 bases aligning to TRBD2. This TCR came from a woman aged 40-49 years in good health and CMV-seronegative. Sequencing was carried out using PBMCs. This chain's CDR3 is CASSKASGGPGQFGDTQYF. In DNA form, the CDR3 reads TGTGCCAGCAGTAAGGCTAGCGGGGGCCCGGGGCAATTCGGGGATACGCAGTATTTT.